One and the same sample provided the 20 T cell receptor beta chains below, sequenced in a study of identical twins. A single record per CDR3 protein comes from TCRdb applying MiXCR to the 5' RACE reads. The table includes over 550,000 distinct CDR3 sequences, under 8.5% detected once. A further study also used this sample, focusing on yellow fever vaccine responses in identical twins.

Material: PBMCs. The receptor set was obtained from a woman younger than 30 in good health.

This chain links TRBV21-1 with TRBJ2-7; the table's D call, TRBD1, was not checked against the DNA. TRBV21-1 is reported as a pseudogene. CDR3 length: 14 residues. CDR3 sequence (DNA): TGTGCCAGCAGCAAAGATCGCCCGGGCTACGAGCAGTACGTC. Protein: CASSKDRPGYEQYV.

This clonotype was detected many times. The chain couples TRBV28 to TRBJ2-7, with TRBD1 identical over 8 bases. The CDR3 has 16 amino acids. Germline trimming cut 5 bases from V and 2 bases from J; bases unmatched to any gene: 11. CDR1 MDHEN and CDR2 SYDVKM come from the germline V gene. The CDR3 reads CASSPSGGSSAYEQYF. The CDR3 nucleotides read TGTGCCAGCAGTCCTTCAGGGGGCTCGTCGGCCTACGAGCAGTACTTC.

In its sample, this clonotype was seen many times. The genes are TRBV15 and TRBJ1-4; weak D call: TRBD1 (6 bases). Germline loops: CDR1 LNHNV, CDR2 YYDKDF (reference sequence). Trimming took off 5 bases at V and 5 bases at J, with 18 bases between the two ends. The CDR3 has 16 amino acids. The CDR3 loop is CATSARWTVSNEKLFF. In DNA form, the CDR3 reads TGTGCCACCAGCGCGCGGTGGACAGTTTCGAATGAAAAACTGTTTTTT.

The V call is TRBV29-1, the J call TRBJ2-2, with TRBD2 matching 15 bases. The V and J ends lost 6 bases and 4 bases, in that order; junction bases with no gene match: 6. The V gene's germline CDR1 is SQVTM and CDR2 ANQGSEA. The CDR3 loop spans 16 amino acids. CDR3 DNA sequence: TGCAGCGTCAATGGACTAGCGGGAGGGATCACCGGGGAGCTGTTTTTT. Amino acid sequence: CSVNGLAGGITGELFF.

As DNA, the CDR3 is TGTGCCAGCAGCGTAGAGGTAACCGTCAAGGGTCTGGATGAGCAGTTCTTC. It translates to CASSVEVTVKGLDEQFF. V and J are TRBV9 and TRBJ2-1; the D is unclear. V shed 0 bases and J shed 8 bases, with 21 bases lying between them. The CDR3 contains 17 residues. Germline V gene lookup returns CDR1 SGDLS and CDR2 YYNGEE.

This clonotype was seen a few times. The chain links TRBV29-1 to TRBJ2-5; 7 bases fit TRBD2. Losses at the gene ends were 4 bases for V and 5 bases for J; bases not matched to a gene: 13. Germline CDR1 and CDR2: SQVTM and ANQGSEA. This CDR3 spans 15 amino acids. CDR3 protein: CSVVWHGTNHETQYF. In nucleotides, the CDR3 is TGCAGCGTTGTGTGGCATGGGACTAATCATGAGACCCAGTACTTC.

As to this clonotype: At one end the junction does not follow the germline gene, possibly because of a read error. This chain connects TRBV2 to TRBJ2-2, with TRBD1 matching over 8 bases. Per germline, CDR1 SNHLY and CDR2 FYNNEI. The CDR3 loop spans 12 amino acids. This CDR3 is CAGRRQGGELFF. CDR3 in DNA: TGTGCCGGCAGAAGACAGGGGGGGGAGCTGTTTTTT.

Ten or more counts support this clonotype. The CDR3 is CASSQEGTSSYNEQFF. The CDR3, as DNA: TGCGCCAGCAGCCAAGAGGGGACCAGCTCCTACAATGAGCAGTTCTTC. The J gene is TRBJ2-1, the V gene TRBV4-1, with D perhaps given as TRBD1 or TRBD2 (5 bases each). CDR3 length: 16 amino acids. Germline V lookup: CDR1 MGHRA, CDR2 YSYEKL. Trimming left V 0 bases short and J 0 bases short, with 9 bases between.

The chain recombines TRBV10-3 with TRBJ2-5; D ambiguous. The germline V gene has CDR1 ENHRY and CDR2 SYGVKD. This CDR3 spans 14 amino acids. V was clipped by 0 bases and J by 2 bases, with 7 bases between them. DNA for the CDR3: TGTGCCATCAGTGAGTCGATGGGTCAAGAGACCCAGTACTTC. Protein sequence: CAISESMGQETQYF.

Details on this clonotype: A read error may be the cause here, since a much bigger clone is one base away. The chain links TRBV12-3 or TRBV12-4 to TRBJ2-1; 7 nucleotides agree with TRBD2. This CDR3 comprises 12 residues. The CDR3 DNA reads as TGTGCCAGCAGCCGGACTAGTTCTGAGCTGTTCTTC. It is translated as CASSRTSSELFF.

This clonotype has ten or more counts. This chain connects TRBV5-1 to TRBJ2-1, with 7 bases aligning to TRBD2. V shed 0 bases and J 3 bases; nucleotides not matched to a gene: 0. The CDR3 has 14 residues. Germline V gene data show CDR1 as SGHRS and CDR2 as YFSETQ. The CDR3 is CASSLGDYYNEQFF. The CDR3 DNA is TGCGCCAGCAGCTTGGGGGACTACTACAATGAGCAGTTCTTC.

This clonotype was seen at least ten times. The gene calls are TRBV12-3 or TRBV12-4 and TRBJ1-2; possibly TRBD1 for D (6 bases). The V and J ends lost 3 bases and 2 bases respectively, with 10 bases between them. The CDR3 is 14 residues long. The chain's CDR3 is CASSFGGANYGYTF. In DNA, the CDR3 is TGTGCCAGCAGTTTTGGGGGCGCGAACTATGGCTACACCTTC.

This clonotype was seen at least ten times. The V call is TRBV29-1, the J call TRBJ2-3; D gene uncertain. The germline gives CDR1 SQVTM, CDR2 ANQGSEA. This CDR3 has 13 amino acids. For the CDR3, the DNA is TGCAGTTTGATCTGGCCTCACACAGATACGCAGTATTTT. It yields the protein CSLIWPHTDTQYF.

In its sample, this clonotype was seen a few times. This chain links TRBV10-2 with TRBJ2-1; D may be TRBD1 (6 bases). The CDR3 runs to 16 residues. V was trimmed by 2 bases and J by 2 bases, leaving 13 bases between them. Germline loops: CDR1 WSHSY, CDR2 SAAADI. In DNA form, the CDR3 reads TGCGCCAGCAGTGAGCCCACAGGGCGCGCCTACAATGAGCAGTTCTTC. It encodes CASSEPTGRAYNEQFF.

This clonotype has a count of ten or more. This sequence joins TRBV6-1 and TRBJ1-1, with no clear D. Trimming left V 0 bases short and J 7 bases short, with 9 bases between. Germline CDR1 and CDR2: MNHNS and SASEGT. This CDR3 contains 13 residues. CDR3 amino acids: CASSEAGPGEAFF. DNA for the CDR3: TGTGCCAGCAGTGAAGCAGGTCCGGGTGAAGCTTTCTTT.

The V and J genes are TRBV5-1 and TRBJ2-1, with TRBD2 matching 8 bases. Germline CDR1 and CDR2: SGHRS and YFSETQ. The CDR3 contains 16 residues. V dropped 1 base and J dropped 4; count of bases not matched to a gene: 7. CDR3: CASSLYSREGYNEQFF. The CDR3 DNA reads TGCGCCAGCAGCTTGTATAGTCGGGAGGGATACAATGAGCAGTTCTTC.

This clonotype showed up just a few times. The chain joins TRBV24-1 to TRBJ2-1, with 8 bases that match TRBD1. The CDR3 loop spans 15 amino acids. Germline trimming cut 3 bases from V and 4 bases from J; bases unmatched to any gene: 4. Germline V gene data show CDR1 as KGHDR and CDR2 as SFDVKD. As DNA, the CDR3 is TGTGCCACCAGTGATCTTAGACAGGGGTACAATGAGCAGTTCTTC. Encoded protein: CATSDLRQGYNEQFF.

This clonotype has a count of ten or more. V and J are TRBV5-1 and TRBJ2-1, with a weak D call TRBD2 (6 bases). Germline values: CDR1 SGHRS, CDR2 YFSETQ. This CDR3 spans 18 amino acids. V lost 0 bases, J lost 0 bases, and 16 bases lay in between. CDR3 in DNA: TGCGCCAGCAGCTTGGGGCTGACTAGTCCACGCTCCTACAATGAGCAGTTCTTC. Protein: CASSLGLTSPRSYNEQFF.

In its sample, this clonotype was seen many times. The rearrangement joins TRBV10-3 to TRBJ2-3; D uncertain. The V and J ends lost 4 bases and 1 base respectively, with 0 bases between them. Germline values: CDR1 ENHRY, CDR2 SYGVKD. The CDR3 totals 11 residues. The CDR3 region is CAISGTDTQYF. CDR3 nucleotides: TGTGCCATCAGTGGCACAGATACGCAGTATTTT.

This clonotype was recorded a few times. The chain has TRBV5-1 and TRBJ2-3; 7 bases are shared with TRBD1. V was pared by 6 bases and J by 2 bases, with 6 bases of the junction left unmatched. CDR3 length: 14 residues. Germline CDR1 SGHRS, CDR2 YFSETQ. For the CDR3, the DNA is TGCGCCAGCAATCTGGGACAGCACACAGATACGCAGTATTTT. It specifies CASNLGQHTDTQYF.